This T cell receptor (beta chain) was retrieved from a study of blood T cell repertoires in COVID-19. Here immunoSEQ multiplex PCR was the method, and the copy in TCRdb shows in-frame clones only, minus some. The table lists more than 110,000 clones, about 82% of them singletons. Trimming shortened V by 3 bases and J by 5 bases, and 18 bases separated the two germline ends. This CDR3 contains 15 residues. CDR1 SGDLS and CDR2 YYNGEE come from the germline V gene. V and J are TRBV9 and TRBJ2-7; a weak D match, TRBD2 (6 bases). Sequences were obtained from peripheral blood. This receptor was identified in a man in his fifties or sixties with acute or convalescent COVID-19. CDR3 sequence (DNA): TGTGCCAGCAGCGCAACGTGGAGGGCCCTCGACGAGCAGTACTTC. Protein sequence: CASSATWRALDEQYF.